Reported below is one T cell receptor beta chain. Its antigen is unknown. The data originate from a study of shared clonotypes between healthy human individuals. Findings and limits, study-wide: Larger estimated richness was generally seen in naive subsets than in memory subsets. It was anticipated that sequencing depth would influence how many clonotypes donors shared.

Assay execution proceeded at the deep level. As processed by the authors: Filtering differed for immunoSEQ, which gave only junction sequences without quality scores. Data came from immunoSEQ multiplex PCR; TCRdb stores just in-frame clones and leaves some out. That table supplies the V and J calls and clone size; D and trimming were determined from the DNA. This sample has fewer than 1.6 million clones; about 98.5% occur once, and the top ten carry approximately 0.4%. The CDR3 has 15 amino acids. V shed 5 bases, J shed 8 bases, and the junction held 8 bases outside the gene matches. Per germline, CDR1 MGHDK and CDR2 SYGVNS.

This sequence originates from a man under 40 in good health. This chain uses TRBV25-1 with TRBJ2-1; 11 bases map to TRBD2. Material: naive CD4+ T cells sorted from blood. Subset defined: CD45RA+ positively selected. DNA for the CDR3: TGTGCCAGCAGTACTAGCGGGAGTCCGCTTGATGAGCAGTTCTTC. Protein: CASSTSGSPLDEQFF.